The 32 T cell receptor beta chains given below trace back to one sample, sequenced in a study of CD8 T cells in ankylosing spondylitis. The study's findings and limits: In ankylosing spondylitis blood, a motif of roughly 8 highly homologous TCR beta variants appeared characteristic.

These receptors' targets are unknown. TCRdb itself ran the 5' RACE reads through MiXCR, one entry per CDR3 protein. The sample consists of 200,000 to 250,000 distinct CDR3 sequences, roughly 6.6% of them appearing once. Material for sequencing was blood, either unsorted or a sorted T cell fraction (not recorded which). The receptor set was obtained from a male donor with ankylosing spondylitis.

This clonotype was counted ten times or more. The genes are TRBV20-1 and TRBJ1-1, with D uncertain. The V end lost 3 bases, the J end lost 13 bases, and 15 bases lay between the germline ends. From germline, CDR1 is DFQATT and CDR2 SNEGSKA (reference sequence). The CDR3 has 11 residues. The DNA for the CDR3 is TGCAGTGCTAGGAGGCGGGAAGAGGATTTCTTT. Translation: CSARRREEDFF.

This clonotype was seen ten or more times. The V call is TRBV27, the J call TRBJ2-7; TRBD1 aligns across 9 bases. The CDR3 has 13 amino acids. V was pared by 10 bases and J by 4 bases, with 8 bases of the junction left unmatched. CDR1 is MNHEY, CDR2 SMNVEV, per germline (reference sequence). This chain's CDR3 is CATQPQGAYEQYF. The CDR3 DNA reads TGTGCCACACAACCACAGGGGGCGTACGAGCAGTACTTC.

Many counts were recorded for this clonotype. The J gene is TRBJ1-5, the V gene TRBV19, with D maybe TRBD1 (6 bases). Trimming cost V 4 bases and J 3 bases, with 13 bases left between them. The CDR3 has 15 residues. Per the germline V gene, CDR1 is LNHDA and CDR2 is SQIVND (reference sequence). The DNA for the CDR3 is TGTGCCAGTAGTAGGGACACCTTCCTCAATCAGCCCCAGCATTTT. Translation: CASSRDTFLNQPQHF.

This clonotype was found a few times. The chain employs TRBV4-3 and TRBJ1-2; possible D gene TRBD1, 5 bases. The CDR3 extends over 15 amino acids. Trimming removed 1 base at V and 3 bases at J, with 12 bases between. CDR1 and CDR2 (germline): LGHNA, YSLEER. CDR3: CASSQGIRGDYGYTF. CDR3 in DNA: TGCGCCAGCAGCCAAGGGATCCGGGGGGACTATGGCTACACCTTC.

This clonotype was counted at least ten times. The chain couples TRBV5-1 to TRBJ2-3; the match to TRBD2 covers 8 bases. CDR1 and CDR2 from the germline V gene are SGHRS and YFSETQ. This CDR3 is 15 amino acids long. Losses at the gene ends were 5 bases for V and 7 bases for J; bases not matched to a gene: 12. CDR3 DNA: TGCGCCAGCAGAGGCGGCGGTAGCGGGGACTATACGCAGTATTTT. This encodes CASRGGGSGDYTQYF.

There are many counts of this clonotype. The chain is built from TRBV6-1 and TRBJ2-1; a weak D match, TRBD2 (6 bases). Germline V gene data show CDR1 as MNHNS and CDR2 as SASEGT. The CDR3 consists of 14 residues. The V end was cut by 7 bases, the J end by 0 bases, with 10 bases between. CDR3 in DNA: TGTGCCAGCATGACCGGGAGCTCCTACAATGAGCAGTTCTTC. Translating gives CASMTGSSYNEQFF.

This clonotype showed up many times. The V and J genes are TRBV29-1 and TRBJ2-1; 7 bases agree with TRBD1. V shed 6 bases, J shed 14 bases, and the junction held 16 bases outside the gene matches. The germline V gene encodes CDR1 SQVTM and CDR2 ANQGSEA. CDR3 length: 13 amino acids. CDR3 DNA sequence: TGCAGCGTCGACAGGGTTGGCGGTGAGGTGGAGTTCTTC. It codes for CSVDRVGGEVEFF.

The chain is built from TRBV7-8 and TRBJ2-2; D possibly corresponds to TRBD2 (6 bases). The V end lost 5 bases, the J end lost 2 bases, and 12 bases lay between the germline ends. The CDR3 has 15 residues. CDR1 and CDR2 from the germline V gene are SGHVS and FQNEAQ. In DNA, the CDR3 is TGTGCCAGCAGCCCGAGGACTATAAACACCGGGGAGCTGTTTTTT. Encoded protein: CASSPRTINTGELFF.

This sequence joins TRBV7-9 and TRBJ2-3; 7 nucleotides match TRBD2. V lost 5 bases to trimming and J lost 9 bases; unmatched junction nucleotides: 5. The CDR3 is made up of 12 amino acids. Germline values: CDR1 SEHNR, CDR2 FQNEAQ (reference sequence). CDR3 DNA sequence: TGTGCCAGCAGCGGGGAGGGGTGGACGCAGTATTTT. Its protein product is CASSGEGWTQYF.

In its sample, this clonotype was seen many times. The rearrangement uses TRBV20-1 and TRBJ2-1, with a tentative D call TRBD2 (5 bases). The CDR3 contains 14 residues. Germline-derived CDR1 and CDR2 are DFQATT and SNEGSKA (reference sequence). The V end lost 0 bases, the J end lost 4 bases, and 10 bases lay between the germline ends. The CDR3 region is CSARERTLYNEQFF. The CDR3 region has the DNA TGCAGTGCTAGAGAACGGACTCTGTACAATGAGCAGTTCTTC.

This sequence joins TRBV9 and TRBJ2-2; D is perhaps TRBD1 (5 bases). The CDR3 has 15 residues. In germline, CDR1 is SGDLS, CDR2 YYNGEE. Trimming pared 4 bases from V and 0 bases from J, leaving 10 bases between. DNA of the CDR3: TGTGCCAGCAGCCCCCGGACAACGAACACCGGGGAGCTGTTTTTT. It is translated as CASSPRTTNTGELFF.

This clonotype was counted ten times or more. The rearrangement uses TRBV9 and TRBJ2-2; 7 bases match TRBD1. V was clipped by 4 bases and J by 2 bases; unmatched bases: 8. Germline-derived CDR1 and CDR2 are SGDLS and YYNGEE. This CDR3 has 16 residues. The CDR3 DNA is TGTGCCAGCAGCCCATTCCGGGACAGCAACACCGGGGAGCTGTTTTTT. It codes for CASSPFRDSNTGELFF.

Ten or more counts support this clonotype. The chain combines TRBV27 with TRBJ1-5; no clear D gene. Germline V gene data show CDR1 as MNHEY and CDR2 as SMNVEV (reference sequence). V was shortened by 3 bases and J by 11 bases, with 11 bases between the two germline ends. CDR3 size: 12 residues. In nucleotides, the CDR3 is TGTGCCAGCAGTTTCGCCTTCGGGGCCCAGCATTTT. Translation gives CASSFAFGAQHF.

J is TRBJ1-1 and V is TRBV4-1; TRBD1 might be the D (6 bases). With 4 bases removed from V and 4 bases from J, the gap between germline ends came to 16 bases. Germline values: CDR1 MGHRA, CDR2 YSYEKL. This CDR3 is 15 amino acids long. The CDR3 region has the DNA TGCGCCAGCAGCCCCGGGACATTAGGCGGCACTGAAGCTTTCTTT. As protein: CASSPGTLGGTEAFF.

This clonotype was found many times. The rearrangement joins TRBV20-1 to TRBJ2-5, with D perhaps given as TRBD1 or TRBD2 (7 bases each). Germline assignment: CDR1 DFQATT and CDR2 SNEGSKA (reference sequence). The CDR3 contains 15 residues. V lost 1 base and J 4 bases, leaving 16 bases between the germline ends. The CDR3 DNA follows: TGCAGTGCTAGAGTGAAGACAGGGAGGGGAGAGACCCAGTACTTC. Its translation is CSARVKTGRGETQYF.

This clonotype was detected a few times. The chain links TRBV7-9 to TRBJ1-1; 7 bases align to TRBD1. Germline V lookup: CDR1 SEHNR, CDR2 FQNEAQ (reference sequence). After removal of 4 bases from V and 0 bases from J, the junction contained 8 bases not matched to a gene. The CDR3 sequence is 16 residues long. The CDR3 DNA reads as TGTGCCAGCAGCTCCCCAGGACAGGCAGTGAACACTGAAGCTTTCTTT. It yields the protein CASSSPGQAVNTEAFF.

The chain combines TRBV4-1 with TRBJ2-1, with 12 bases aligning to TRBD2. Germline CDR1 and CDR2: MGHRA and YSYEKL. The CDR3 has 16 amino acids. The trim removed 4 bases at V and 7 bases at J, leaving 8 bases unmatched. CDR3 sequence (DNA): TGCGCCAGCAGCCCACTTCTAGCGGGGGGGCTTAATGAGCAGTTCTTC. This encodes CASSPLLAGGLNEQFF.

This chain uses TRBV5-8 with TRBJ2-5; TRBD2 is a possible D gene (5 bases). The V end lost 1 base, the J end lost 2 bases, and 12 bases lay between the germline ends. This CDR3 is built from 15 residues. Germline V gene data show CDR1 as SGHTS and CDR2 as YDEGEE. The CDR3 DNA reads TGTGCCAGCAGCTTGCCTCTAGCATATCAAGAGACCCAGTACTTC. It yields the protein CASSLPLAYQETQYF.

Ten or more counts support this clonotype. The chain has TRBV9 and TRBJ1-1; 9 bases are a match to TRBD1. The trim removed 2 bases at V and 6 bases at J, leaving 2 bases unmatched. Per the germline V gene, CDR1 is SGDLS and CDR2 is YYNGEE. The CDR3 covers 13 residues. The CDR3: CASSVGTGSEAFF. The CDR3 DNA reads as TGTGCCAGCAGCGTGGGGACAGGGTCTGAAGCTTTCTTT.

At least ten counts were recorded for this clonotype. V and J are TRBV24-1 and TRBJ1-5, with D possibly being TRBD1 (5 bases). Germline CDR1 is KGHDR and CDR2 is SFDVKD. The CDR3 is made up of 13 amino acids. Trimming stripped 4 bases from V and 3 bases from J, with 6 bases between. DNA for the CDR3: TGTGCCACCAGTGAGGGGGTCAATCAGCCCCAGCATTTT. This gives the protein CATSEGVNQPQHF.

This clonotype was recorded many times. This rearrangement joins TRBV7-9 to TRBJ1-3, with a possible D match to TRBD1 (5 bases). The germline V and J ends were trimmed by 7 bases and 0 bases, with 13 bases remaining between them. This CDR3 contains 15 residues. The V gene's germline CDR1 is SEHNR and CDR2 FQNEAQ (reference sequence). The chain's CDR3 is CASTQGRLSGNTIYF. The CDR3 coding sequence is TGTGCCAGCACCCAGGGACGTCTCTCTGGAAACACCATATATTTT.

In this sample, this clonotype turned up many times. The chain uses TRBV30 and TRBJ2-7; a possible D gene is TRBD2 (5 bases). The CDR3 length is 11 residues. Germline V gene sequence: CDR1 GTSNPN, CDR2 SVGIG (reference sequence). CDR3 in DNA: TGTGCGACACGGGGAACCTACGAGCAGTACTTC. It codes for CATRGTYEQYF.

In this sample, this clonotype turned up many times. V gene TRBV10-3 combines with J gene TRBJ1-5, with 8 bases aligning to TRBD1. The V segment lost 4 bases and the J segment 1 base; nucleotides outside the gene matches: 3. The CDR3 is made up of 15 amino acids. Germline V CDR1 and CDR2: ENHRY, SYGVKD. DNA for the CDR3: TGTGCCATCAGTGCCGACAGGGGCAGCAATCAGCCCCAGCATTTT. Protein product: CAISADRGSNQPQHF.

This clonotype appeared a few times. The chain employs TRBV12-3 or TRBV12-4 and TRBJ1-2; D call uncertain. Trimming cost V 2 bases and J 2 bases, with 6 bases left between them. There are 13 residues in the CDR3. The CDR3 protein is CASSLPGNYGYTF. CDR3 bases: TGTGCCAGCAGTTTACCAGGAAACTATGGCTACACCTTC.

This clonotype was seen ten or more times. The rearrangement uses TRBV28 and TRBJ2-7, with 8 bases matching TRBD1. The CDR3 is 16 amino acids. The ends lost 3 bases at V and 0 bases at J; junction bases unmatched: 7. Germline V gene lookup returns CDR1 MDHEN and CDR2 SYDVKM. The CDR3, as DNA: TGTGCCAGCAGTTTGGGCAACAGGGGGTACTCCTACGAGCAGTACTTC. Translated: CASSLGNRGYSYEQYF.

The sample holds many counts of this clonotype. The chain has TRBV10-3 and TRBJ2-7; D uncertain. The CDR3 is 11 residues long. CDR1 and CDR2 from the germline V gene are ENHRY and SYGVKD. The V end was cut by 0 bases, the J end by 5 bases, with 2 bases between. Written as DNA, the CDR3 is TGTGCCATCAGTGAGTCGAACGAGCAGTACTTC. Translating it yields CAISESNEQYF.

There are many counts of this clonotype. This rearrangement joins TRBV2 to TRBJ1-1; D not resolved. This CDR3 is 12 amino acids long. From germline, CDR1 is SNHLY and CDR2 FYNNEI. V was clipped by 5 bases and J by 4 bases, with 8 bases between them. The CDR3 reads CASSLWGTEAFF. The CDR3 DNA reads TGTGCCAGCAGTTTATGGGGCACTGAAGCTTTCTTT.

The rearrangement joins TRBV10-3 to TRBJ2-7, with unresolved D. Between the trimmed V and J ends, which lost 10 bases and 9 bases, there was a span of 13 bases. Per the germline V gene, CDR1 is ENHRY and CDR2 is SYGVKD. The CDR3 sequence is 10 residues long. CDR3 in amino acids: CATGQNGQYF. CDR3 nucleotides: TGTGCCACCGGGCAGAACGGGCAGTACTTC.

This clonotype occurred many times. This sequence joins TRBV9 and TRBJ2-2, with 9 bases identical to TRBD1. The germline gives CDR1 SGDLS, CDR2 YYNGEE. This CDR3 has 17 residues. The V and J ends lost 4 bases and 5 bases, in that order; junction bases with no gene match: 12. The CDR3 coding sequence is TGTGCCAGCAGCACTGGTGACAGGGGGTATCTAACCGGGGAGCTGTTTTTT. This translates into CASSTGDRGYLTGELFF.

This clonotype was counted at least ten times. The chain combines TRBV20-1 with TRBJ2-1; 12 bases are shared with TRBD2. The CDR3 extends over 19 amino acids. Per the germline V gene, CDR1 is DFQATT and CDR2 is SNEGSKA (reference sequence). The V and J ends lost 7 bases and 3 bases, in that order; junction bases with no gene match: 19. CDR3 sequence: CSVQQVVRTSGRFYNEQFF. The CDR3 DNA is TGCAGTGTTCAGCAGGTGGTTCGCACTAGCGGGAGGTTCTACAATGAGCAGTTCTTC.

This clonotype was seen at least ten times. This chain connects TRBV7-2 to TRBJ2-1; possibly TRBD1 for D (6 bases). The CDR3 loop spans 16 amino acids. V was shortened by 2 bases and J by 4 bases, with 15 bases between the two germline ends. Germline CDR1 is SGHTA and CDR2 is FQGNSA. The CDR3 reads CASSLLPGHPYNEQFF. The CDR3 region has the DNA TGTGCCAGCAGCTTATTACCGGGACACCCATACAATGAGCAGTTCTTC.

This clonotype showed up just a few times. The chain recombines TRBV24-1 with TRBJ2-1; TRBD1 matches 7 bases. Germline assignment: CDR1 KGHDR and CDR2 SFDVKD. V was clipped by 1 base and J by 7 bases; unmatched bases: 6. CDR3 length equals 15 residues. Here the CDR3 reads CATSDLQGSGNEQFF. In DNA form, the CDR3 reads TGTGCCACCAGTGATTTACAGGGGAGCGGAAATGAGCAGTTCTTC.